What follows are 27 T cell receptor beta chains derived from one specimen sequenced in a study of beta chain features in type 1 diabetes. Study findings and constraints: There was a moderate but significant shortening of TCRB CDR3s in all four CD4+ subsets of Type 1 diabetes patients.

Antigens of these TCRs are unknown. Since all of the isolated RNA was reverse transcribed, expressed TCRB transcripts were what got sequenced. This table comes from immunoSEQ multiplex PCR, and its TCRdb copy is limited to in-frame clones, with some not included. The data show roughly 150,000 clones, with approximately 8.7% seen just once and 0.7% held by the top ten. Specimen: central memory CD4+ T cells from blood. These receptor sequences come from a woman aged 25 to 39 with type 1 diabetes.

This clone was seen only a few times. CDR3 DNA: TGTGCCAGCAGCCCAGACTCATCGGCCACTGAAGCTTTCTTT. This sequence encodes CASSPDSSATEAFF. The chain couples TRBV6-5 to TRBJ1-1; no clear D. CDR3 length: 14 amino acids. Germline lookup yields CDR1 MNHEY and CDR2 SVGAGI. Trimming stripped 6 bases from V and 4 bases from J, with 15 bases between.

This chain links TRBV9 with TRBJ1-1, with 7 positions matching TRBD1. The ends lost 0 bases at V and 7 bases at J; junction bases unmatched: 3. In germline, CDR1 is SGDLS, CDR2 YYNGEE. The CDR3 contains 13 residues. The chain's CDR3 is CASSVGRDSEAFF. The DNA of the CDR3 is TGTGCCAGCAGCGTAGGGAGGGACAGTGAAGCTTTCTTT.

This clone was picked up a small number of times. The CDR3 is CAWSVRAGDEQYF. The CDR3 DNA sequence: TGTGCCTGGAGTGTACGGGCGGGGGACGAGCAGTACTTC. The chain joins TRBV30 to TRBJ2-7, with 7 bases fitting TRBD2. V shed 0 bases and J 5 bases; nucleotides not matched to a gene: 4. This CDR3 is built from 13 residues. Germline V gene data show CDR1 as GTSNPN and CDR2 as SVGIG (reference sequence).

In this sample, this clone turned up a few times. The chain employs TRBV9 and TRBJ2-7; 10 bases are a match to TRBD1. The J segment lost 3 bases and the V segment lost 4 bases, leaving 4 bases of the junction unmatched. CDR1 SGDLS and CDR2 YYNGEE come from the germline V gene. This CDR3 contains 14 residues. CDR3 loop: CASSTDRGNYEQYF. The CDR3 DNA is TGTGCCAGCAGCACGGACAGGGGGAACTACGAGCAGTACTTC.

The rearrangement uses TRBV19 and TRBJ1-1; no definite D call. V lost 6 bases to trimming and J lost 0 bases, with 17 bases between them. The germline V gene encodes CDR1 LNHDA and CDR2 SQIVND (reference sequence). The CDR3 is made up of 16 amino acids. The DNA for the CDR3 is TGTGCCAGTAGCCCCCGGACTCAGACATTGAACACTGAAGCTTTCTTT. Protein: CASSPRTQTLNTEAFF.

The chain carries TRBV30 and TRBJ2-5; weak D call: TRBD2 (5 bases). With the DNA end fitting TRBJ2-7 better, the J assignment may be wrong. The germline V gene has CDR1 GTSNPN and CDR2 SVGIG (reference sequence). This CDR3 has 13 residues. The CDR3 sequence: CAWSAGGWLEQYF. The DNA for the CDR3 is TGTGCCTGGAGCGCCGGAGGTTGGCTCGAGCAGTACTTC.

The J gene is TRBJ2-3, the V gene TRBV1; the table's TRBD2 call for D was not verified on the DNA. TRBV1 has pseudogene status. CDR3 length: 17 residues. The CDR3 region has the DNA TGCACCAGCAGCCGCCGAGGGACTAGCGGGAGCCCAGATACGCAGTATTTT. The encoded protein is CTSSRRGTSGSPDTQYF.

This clone turned up a few times. This chain uses TRBV6-5 with TRBJ1-4; 7 bases fit TRBD1. In germline, CDR1 is MNHEY, CDR2 SVGAGI. The length of the CDR3 is 15 residues. J gave up 6 bases and V 0 bases, and 4 bases lay outside the gene matches. CDR3 sequence reads: CASSYSGTEHEKLFF. The CDR3 nucleotides read TGTGCCAGCAGTTACTCCGGGACAGAACATGAAAAACTGTTTTTT.

This clone came up a few times. The rearrangement uses TRBV19 and TRBJ2-1; a weak D match, TRBD1 (7 bases). The germline V gene encodes CDR1 LNHDA and CDR2 SQIVND (reference sequence). The CDR3 is made up of 13 amino acids. V was clipped by 3 bases and J by 9 bases, with 12 bases between them. The CDR3 protein is CASSISQGGEQFF. In nucleotides, the CDR3 is TGTGCCAGTAGTATTTCCCAGGGGGGTGAGCAGTTCTTC. Using reference TRBV19 and TRBJ2-1 for the parts outside the CDR3, the full variable domain is DGGITQSPKYLFRKEGQNVTLSCEQNLNHDAMYWYRQDPGQGLRLIYYSQIVNDFQKGDIAEGYSVSREKKESFPLTVTSAQKNPTAFYLCASSISQGGEQFFGPGTRLTVL.

The V call is TRBV28, the J call TRBJ2-7; 7 nucleotides agree with TRBD2. Germline assignment: CDR1 MDHEN and CDR2 SYDVKM. V shed 7 bases and J 7 bases; nucleotides not matched to a gene: 4. This CDR3 is 11 amino acids long. CDR3 DNA: TGTGCCAGCACTGTCGGGGGGGAGCAGTACTTC. Its protein is CASTVGGEQYF.

The chain carries TRBV18 and TRBJ1-2; maybe TRBD1 (5 bases). The CDR3 covers 15 residues. The germline V and J ends were trimmed by 0 bases and 6 bases, with 14 bases remaining between them. Germline CDR1 and CDR2: KGHSH and LQKENI. CDR3 residues: CASSPPGLRVHGYTF. DNA for the CDR3: TGTGCCAGCTCACCACCCGGTCTCAGGGTGCATGGCTACACCTTC.

The chain combines TRBV5-1 with TRBJ1-4, with D tentatively TRBD1 (5 bases). CDR3 length equals 13 residues. Per the germline V gene, CDR1 is SGHRS and CDR2 is YFSETQ. Trimming cost V 4 bases and J 6 bases, with 10 bases left between them. This chain's CDR3 is CASSPLTDEKLFF. CDR3 nucleotide sequence: TGCGCCAGCAGCCCCCTGACAGATGAAAAACTGTTTTTT.

The chain uses TRBV11-2 and TRBJ2-3; 14 nucleotides match TRBD2. The CDR3 spans 18 residues. Germline assignment: CDR1 SGHAT and CDR2 FQNNGV. Trimming took 3 bases from V and 5 from J; bases not matched to a gene: 10. The CDR3 nucleotides read TGTGCCAGCAGCTTTGGGACTAGCGGGAGAAGATTAGGAGATACGCAGTATTTT. It specifies CASSFGTSGRRLGDTQYF. Supplemented by reference TRBV11-2 and TRBJ2-3, the full variable domain reads EAGVAQSPRYKIIEKRQSVAFWCNPISGHATLYWYQQILGQGPKLLIQFQNNGVVDDSQLPKDRFSAERLKGVDSTLKIQPAKLEDSAVYLCASSFGTSGRRLGDTQYFGPGTRLTVL.

V usage is TRBV15 and J usage is TRBJ2-4, with no clear D. The V gene's germline CDR1 is LNHNV and CDR2 YYDKDF (reference sequence). V lost 0 bases and J lost 0, with 12 bases in between. The CDR3 length is 17 residues. CDR3 residues: CATSRDVSRGAKNIQYF. The DNA of the CDR3 is TGTGCCACCAGCAGAGATGTCAGCAGAGGAGCCAAAAACATTCAGTACTTC.

The genes are TRBV7-3 and TRBJ2-5; TRBD1 matches 7 bases. Unmatched junction bases numbered 7, after V lost 2 bases and J lost 4 bases. Germline CDR1 is SGHTA and CDR2 is FQGTGA. The CDR3 loop spans 15 amino acids. The CDR3 is CASSLGTTGRETQYF. The CDR3 bases are TGTGCCAGCAGCTTAGGGACGACAGGGCGAGAGACCCAGTACTTC.

Worth noting for this clone: The same CDR3 can be traced to other DNA sequences in this sample. This sequence joins TRBV18 and TRBJ2-7; 14 positions agree with TRBD2. This CDR3 contains 15 residues. Germline V lookup: CDR1 KGHSH, CDR2 LQKENI. V gave up 0 bases and J gave up 6 bases; unmatched junction bases: 1. The DNA of the CDR3 is TGTGCCAGCTCACCACCTGGACTAGCGGGAGGCGAGCAGTACTTC. Amino acid sequence: CASSPPGLAGGEQYF. Variable domain in full (rest from reference TRBV18 and TRBJ2-7): NAGVMQNPRHLVRRRGQEARLRCSPMKGHSHVYWYRQLPEEGLKFMVYLQKENIIDESGMPKERFSAEFPKEGPSILRIQQVVRGDSAAYFCASSPPGLAGGEQYFGPGTRLTVT.

The J gene is TRBJ1-3, the V gene TRBV7-2, with TRBD1 matching over 7 bases. Unmatched junction bases numbered 8, after V lost 6 bases and J lost 3 bases. The CDR3 consists of 15 residues. From germline, CDR1 is SGHTA and CDR2 FQGNSA. CDR3 DNA sequence: TGTGCCAGCAGGAGACAGGGAGGATTTGGAAACACCATATATTTT. It specifies CASRRQGGFGNTIYF.

The chain has TRBV5-6 and TRBJ2-7; 8 bases are a match to TRBD2. The germline V gene has CDR1 SGHDT and CDR2 YYEEEE. V trimming: 3 bases; J trimming: 2 bases; junction bases outside the gene matches: 7. This CDR3 spans 15 amino acids. In DNA, the CDR3 is TGTGCCAGCAGCTCCTTAGCGGGAAACCCCTACGAGCAGTACTTC. This sequence encodes CASSSLAGNPYEQYF. The full variable domain, completed using reference TRBV5-6 and TRBJ2-7, is DAGVTQSPTHLIKTRGQQVTLRCSPKSGHDTVSWYQQALGQGPQFIFQYYEEEERQRGNFPDRFSGHQFPNYSSELNVNALLLGDSALYLCASSSLAGNPYEQYFGPGTRLTVT.

This clone was picked up a small number of times. The genes are TRBV18 and TRBJ1-2, with 8 bases identical to TRBD1. V was pared by 5 bases and J by 3 bases, with 2 bases of the junction left unmatched. The CDR3 runs to 13 residues. In germline, CDR1 is KGHSH, CDR2 LQKENI. The CDR3 nucleotides read TGTGCCAGCTCAACGGACAGGGACTATGGCTACACCTTC. It codes for CASSTDRDYGYTF. The full variable domain, its missing parts supplied by reference TRBV18 and TRBJ1-2, is NAGVMQNPRHLVRRRGQEARLRCSPMKGHSHVYWYRQLPEEGLKFMVYLQKENIIDESGMPKERFSAEFPKEGPSILRIQQVVRGDSAAYFCASSTDRDYGYTFGSGTRLTVV.

This clone was counted many times. This specimen includes other DNA sequences encoding the same CDR3. The V call is TRBV19, the J call TRBJ1-5, with 8 bases lining up with TRBD1. The CDR3 spans 14 residues. Looked up from germline, CDR1 is LNHDA and CDR2 is SQIVND (reference sequence). V lost 5 bases and J lost 7; bases outside the gene matches: 7. The CDR3 sequence is CASSPGQGGQPQHF. The CDR3, as DNA: TGTGCCAGTAGTCCCGGACAGGGTGGCCAGCCCCAGCATTTT.

This clone appeared a few times. The chain has TRBV29-1 and TRBJ2-2; 8 nucleotides agree with TRBD1. The CDR3 covers 15 residues. Germline V gene data show CDR1 as SQVTM and CDR2 as ANQGSEA. Trimming removed 5 bases from V and 3 bases from J; junction bases left unmatched: 8. CDR3 loop: CSVRSRDRYTGELFF. As DNA, the CDR3 is TGCAGCGTTCGGTCCCGGGACAGGTACACCGGGGAGCTGTTTTTT.

This clone was observed a handful of times. Other nucleotide sequences from this sample produce the same CDR3. This chain's CDR3 is CSVDPYNEQFF. The CDR3, as DNA: TGCAGCGTTGACCCATACAATGAGCAGTTCTTC. The V gene is TRBV29-1, the J gene TRBJ2-1; D is uncertain. V was cut by 3 bases and J by 4 bases, with 4 bases left in between. From germline, CDR1 is SQVTM and CDR2 ANQGSEA. The CDR3 consists of 11 residues.

This clone occurred a few times. The chain uses TRBV6-1 and TRBJ2-2; the D is unclear. Looked up from germline, CDR1 is MNHNS and CDR2 is SASEGT. The CDR3 extends over 14 amino acids. The ends were cut back, 7 bases at V and 0 bases at J, with 9 bases in the middle. The CDR3 DNA reads TGTGCCAGCATTCCGGGTACGAACACCGGGGAGCTGTTTTTT. Protein sequence: CASIPGTNTGELFF.

This clone has a handful of counts. V usage is TRBV4-1 and J usage is TRBJ1-2; D not resolved. CDR3 length: 16 amino acids. Germline V gene lookup returns CDR1 MGHRA and CDR2 YSYEKL. V lost 1 base, J lost 3 bases, and 15 bases lay in between. CDR3 protein: CASSQVEALKDYGYTF. The CDR3 DNA is TGCGCCAGCAGCCAAGTCGAAGCCTTGAAAGACTATGGCTACACCTTC.

This chain connects TRBV5-1 to TRBJ2-2, with 9 bases lining up with TRBD1. This CDR3 spans 15 amino acids. CDR1 is SGHRS, CDR2 YFSETQ, per germline. Trimming removed 4 bases from V and 6 bases from J; junction bases left unmatched: 7. This chain's CDR3 is CASSQRTGEAGELFF. The CDR3 region has the DNA TGCGCCAGCAGCCAACGGACAGGGGAGGCCGGGGAGCTGTTTTTT. Based on the CDR3 plus reference TRBV5-1 and TRBJ2-2, the full variable domain is KAGVTQTPRYLIKTRGQQVTLSCSPISGHRSVSWYQQTPGQGLQFLFEYFSETQRNKGNFPGRFSGRQFSNSRSEMNVSTLELGDSALYLCASSQRTGEAGELFFGEGSRLTVL.

The chain links TRBV29-1 to TRBJ1-4; TRBD1 is a possible D gene (5 bases). The V gene lost 5 bases and the J gene lost 8 bases, with 18 bases spanning the gap. The CDR3 consists of 14 residues. From germline, CDR1 is SQVTM and CDR2 ANQGSEA. CDR3 coding DNA: TGCAGCGTTCTCTGGCGGGGCTTAGAAGAAAAACTGTTTTTT. Translation gives CSVLWRGLEEKLFF.

The table lists this clone with a few counts. The chain uses TRBV7-9 and TRBJ1-5; 7 nucleotides align to TRBD1. Germline lookup yields CDR1 SEHNR and CDR2 FQNEAQ (reference sequence). CDR3 length: 15 amino acids. V was pared by 4 bases and J by 8 bases, with 11 bases of the junction left unmatched. CDR3 DNA: TGTGCCAGCAGCTCGGGACAGACCCTTTTTGAGCCCCAGCATTTT. This codes for CASSSGQTLFEPQHF.